A selection of T cell receptor beta chains follows, all from one sample in a study of cytomegalovirus exposure and HLA in healthy donors. Generated by immunoSEQ multiplex PCR, the TCRdb table keeps only in-frame clones and is missing some. The data hold roughly 180,000 clones, with less than 90% observed a single time. The sequenced sample consisted of PBMCs. The origin of the receptors is a boy aged 5-17 years in good health and CMV-seronegative. The CDR3 runs from the conserved cysteine through the conserved F or W. A D gene is named only where the DNA matches it firmly. Expanded clones get a size class; other rows say once, few or many, or leave the size out.

CASSLVGQGETQYF TGCGCCAGCAGCTTGGTCGGACAGGGGGAGACCCAGTACTTC TRBJ2-5 - TRBV5-1 TRBD1
CASSSSGRPGDEQFF TGTGCCAGCAGTTCTTCCGGCCGCCCCGGGGATGAGCAGTTCTTC TRBJ2-1 - TRBV6-5 -
CASSQETGRGYGYTF TGTGCCAGCAGCCAAGAGACAGGGCGAGGCTATGGCTACACCTTC TRBJ1-2 - TRBV4-2 TRBD1
CAWSVSLAGVSDTQYF TGTGCCTGGAGTGTAAGTCTAGCGGGAGTGTCAGATACGCAGTATTTT TRBJ2-3 - TRBV30 TRBD2
CAISLAGADNEQFF TGTGCCATCAGCCTAGCGGGAGCGGACAATGAGCAGTTCTTC TRBJ2-1 once TRBV10-3 TRBD2
CASSVQGTNTEAFF TGTGCCAGCAGCGTACAGGGTACAAACACTGAAGCTTTCTTT TRBJ1-1 - TRBV9 -
CASSQTGNSPLHF TGCGCCAGCAGCCAGACGGGAAATTCACCCCTCCACTTT TRBJ1-6 - TRBV5-1 -
CASSFSGADTQYF TGTGCCAGCAGCTTTAGCGGTGCAGATACGCAGTATTTT TRBJ2-3 - TRBV5-4 -
CASSFRLAGGYNEQFF TGTGCCAGCAGCTTTAGACTAGCGGGGGGTTACAATGAGCAGTTCTTC TRBJ2-1 - TRBV7-6 TRBD2
CASSRDNSYEQYF TGTGCCAGCAGCAGGGACAACTCCTACGAGCAGTACTTC TRBJ2-7 - TRBV21-1 -
CAGSLGTRREFF TGTGCCGGCAGCTTAGGGACTAGGCGCGAGTTCTTC TRBJ2-1 - TRBV7-9 TRBD2
CASSLGARGTGTEAFF TGCGCCAGCAGCTTGGGGGCCCGCGGGACGGGCACTGAAGCTTTCTTT TRBJ1-1 - TRBV5-1 -
CASSFRGGQGADEQYF TGTGCCAGCAGTTTCCGAGGGGGCCAGGGCGCCGACGAGCAGTACTTC TRBJ2-7 - TRBV27 TRBD1
CASSYGRAGKNIQYF TGTGCCAGCAGTTACGGGCGGGCCGGCAAAAACATTCAGTACTTC TRBJ2-4 - TRBV6-5 -
CASSDTGTYNGYTF TGTGCCAGCAGTGACACCGGGACATACAATGGCTACACCTTC TRBJ1-2 - TRBV6-6 -
CATSMAGWGSPLHF TGTGCCACCAGCATGGCAGGGTGGGGTTCACCCCTCCACTTT TRBJ1-6 - TRBV15 -
CASSGTSSYEQYF TGCGCCAGCAGTGGGACTAGCTCCTACGAGCAGTACTTC TRBJ2-7 - TRBV10-2 TRBD2
CASSPQHRSGRVYEQYF TGTGCCAGTAGTCCTCAACACCGGAGCGGGAGAGTCTACGAGCAGTACTTC TRBJ2-7 - TRBV19 TRBD2
CASLGGNTEAFF TGTGCCAGCCTAGGGGGGAACACTGAAGCTTTCTTT TRBJ1-1 - TRBV18 -
CASSFGGTTGDGYTF TGTGCCAGCAGCTTCGGGGGTACTACAGGGGACGGCTACACCTTC TRBJ1-2 once TRBV7-2 TRBD1
CASSHRQGATDTQYF TGTGCCAGCAGTCACCGACAGGGGGCGACAGATACGCAGTATTTT TRBJ2-3 - TRBV13 TRBD1
CAISESEDRVNGYTF TGTGCCATCAGTGAGTCGGAGGACAGGGTAAATGGCTACACCTTC TRBJ1-2 - TRBV10-3 TRBD1
CASSLWRSGELFF TGTGCCAGCAGTTTATGGAGGTCCGGGGAGCTGTTTTTT TRBJ2-2 - TRBV27 -
CASSAGTSGAYEQYF TGTGCCAGCAGTGCCGGGACTAGCGGGGCCTACGAGCAGTACTTC TRBJ2-7 - TRBV28 TRBD2
CASRTPGVHYEQYF TGTGCCAGTAGGACACCGGGGGTTCATTACGAGCAGTACTTC TRBJ2-7 - TRBV19 -
CASSQGTGGVLGLYNEQFF TGCGCCAGCAGCCAAGGGACAGGAGGCGTTTTGGGGTTGTACAATGAGCAGTTCTTC TRBJ2-1 - TRBV4-1 TRBD1
CASSLGTWSSASGTALREQYF TGCGCCAGCAGTTTGGGGACTTGGTCATCAGCTAGCGGGACCGCGTTGAGAGAGCAGTACTTT TRBJ2-7 - TRBV5-1 TRBD2
CATSRVYPAGGGTDTQYF TGTGCCACCAGCAGAGTTTATCCAGCGGGAGGGGGCACAGATACGCAGTATTTT TRBJ2-3 - TRBV15 TRBD2
CASSPGQGATYEQYF TGTGCCAGCAGCCCAGGACAGGGGGCGACCTACGAGCAGTACTTC TRBJ2-7 - TRBV7-6 TRBD1
CASSLGLSISTDTQYF TGTGCCAGCAGTCTAGGACTATCGATTTCCACAGATACGCAGTATTTT TRBJ2-3 - TRBV25-1 -
CAWGNGTSITSDTQYF TGTGCCTGGGGAAATGGGACTAGCATTACATCGGATACGCAGTATTTT TRBJ2-3 - TRBV30 TRBD2
CASGPGGTEAFF TGCGCCAGTGGACCGGGGGGGACTGAAGCTTTCTTT TRBJ1-1 - TRBV10-1 -
CASSSEWTSGETQYF TGCGCCAGCAGCTCGGAATGGACTAGCGGGGAGACCCAGTACTTC TRBJ2-5 - TRBV5-1 TRBD2
CAISGGGTGEGYTF TGTGCCATCAGTGGAGGGGGGACAGGGGAAGGCTACACCTTC TRBJ1-2 - TRBV10-3 TRBD1
CARRLAGGHEQYF TGCGCCAGACGACTAGCGGGGGGCCACGAGCAGTACTTC TRBJ2-7 few TRBV10-1 TRBD2
CAWSVVGTDTQYF TGTGCCTGGAGTGTTGTCGGCACAGATACGCAGTATTTT TRBJ2-3 - TRBV30 -
CASSRDRINSGANVLTF TGCGCCAGCAGCAGGGACAGAATAAACTCTGGGGCCAACGTCCTGACTTTC TRBJ2-6 - TRBV5-1 TRBD1
CASSLLSGTTYGYTF TGTGCCAGCAGCCTCCTCTCCGGGACAACCTATGGCTACACCTTC TRBJ1-2 - TRBV7-9 -
CASTGKRNTIYF TGTGCCTCGACAGGGAAGCGGAACACCATATATTTT TRBJ1-3 - TRBV2 TRBD1
CASSDSAAPNSPLHF TGTGCCAGCAGTGACTCGGCGGCCCCTAATTCACCCCTCCACTTT TRBJ1-6 few TRBV6-4 -
CASSQGTALQETQYF TGCGCCAGCAGCCAAGGGACAGCCTTACAAGAGACCCAGTACTTC TRBJ2-5 - TRBV4-1 -
CSVHTGGLGETQYF TGCAGCGTGCATACAGGGGGCTTAGGAGAGACCCAGTACTTC TRBJ2-5 - TRBV29-1 TRBD1
CAWSHITQYF TGTGCCTGGAGCCACATAACCCAGTACTTC TRBJ2-5 - TRBV30 -
CAISGLGGTGGTNYGYTF TGTGCCATCAGTGGTCTAGGAGGGACAGGGGGTACTAACTATGGCTACACCTTC TRBJ1-2 - TRBV10-3 TRBD1
CASSEYGQLNTEAFF TGTGCCAGCAGTGAATATGGACAACTGAACACTGAAGCTTTCTTT TRBJ1-1 - TRBV2 -
CASSITSGTSFNEQFF TGTGCCAGCAGCATTACTTCCGGGACTAGTTTCAATGAGCAGTTCTTC TRBJ2-1 few TRBV11-2 TRBD2
CASSSTTGEEQFF TGTGCCAGCAGCAGTACCACAGGGGAGGAGCAGTTCTTC TRBJ2-1 - TRBV5-6 TRBD1
CASSVANGGSINEKLFF TGTGCCAGCAGCGTAGCTAACGGGGGATCTATTAATGAAAAACTGTTTTTT TRBJ1-4 - TRBV9 -
CASSISNGGLNEQFF TGTGCCAGTAGTATATCCAACGGGGGGCTCAATGAGCAGTTCTTC TRBJ2-1 - TRBV19 -
CASSGRTNQPQHF TGTGCCAGCAGTGGACGGACTAATCAGCCCCAGCATTTT TRBJ1-5 - TRBV27 -
CASSPRGRAGAYEQYF TGTGCCAGCAGCCCCCGGGGGAGAGCGGGGGCCTACGAGCAGTACTTC TRBJ2-7 - TRBV13 TRBD2
CSVGMTGQSLFEQYF TGCAGCGTTGGAATGACGGGACAGTCTTTATTCGAGCAGTACTTC TRBJ2-7 - TRBV29-1 TRBD1
CASSLLDRNSPLHF TGCGCCAGCAGCTTGTTGGACAGAAATTCACCCCTCCACTTT TRBJ1-6 - TRBV5-1 -
CARSQTGLACSANEKLFF TGTGCCAGAAGCCAGACAGGGTTGGCCTGCTCGGCAAATGAAAAACTGTTTTTT TRBJ1-4 few TRBV5-3 TRBD1
CASSLGVRDRAYGYTF TGTGCCAGCAGCTTGGGGGTTAGGGACAGGGCCTATGGCTACACCTTC TRBJ1-2 few TRBV5-4 TRBD1
CASSARDRGLNYNEQFF TGTGCCAGCAGCGCCCGGGACAGGGGGTTGAATTACAATGAGCAGTTCTTC TRBJ2-1 - TRBV7-9 TRBD1
CASSPGSRDSGNTIYF TGTGCCAGCAGCCCGGGAAGCCGCGACTCTGGAAACACCATATATTTT TRBJ1-3 - TRBV5-4 -
CASSSGFWRTSTDTQYF TGCGCCAGCAGCTCCGGCTTTTGGCGGACTAGCACAGATACGCAGTATTTT TRBJ2-3 - TRBV5-1 -
CASELGNLNTEAFF TGTGCCAGCGAATTGGGCAATTTGAACACTGAAGCTTTCTTT TRBJ1-1 - TRBV7-9 -
CASSEPPPGLYYGYTF TGTGCCAGCAGCGAGCCTCCGCCGGGACTTTACTATGGCTACACCTTC TRBJ1-2 once TRBV5-6 -